The clone carrying this T cell receptor (beta chain) was picked up many times. Its specificity is unknown. Quantitative molecular-barcoded 5'-RACE generated the TCR beta libraries. TCRdb ran MiXCR on the 5' RACE reads and lists one entry per CDR3 protein. The table records about 240,000 distinct CDR3 sequences, 7.5% to 9% of them present only once. These data belong to a study of CD8 T cells in ankylosing spondylitis. Study-wide points: CD8+ disease-linked clones were present at relatively low frequencies in blood. Disease-linked clones were reportedly significantly enriched in matched ankylosing spondylitis synovial fluid. Prior literature has documented some motif variants in synovial fluid and blood from reactive arthritis.

The CDR3 has 13 residues. The ends were cut back, 2 bases at V and 4 bases at J, with 12 bases in the middle. Germline CDR1 is DFQATT and CDR2 is SNEGSKA (reference sequence). V is TRBV20-1 and J is TRBJ2-7, with a possible D match to TRBD1 (5 bases). Sequenced: blood, either unsorted or a sorted T cell fraction (not recorded which). This TCR came from a male donor with ankylosing spondylitis or in good health (not recorded which). The CDR3 nucleotides are TGCAGTGCTAGATCATGGGGCCGGTACGAGCAGTACTTC. Amino acid sequence: CSARSWGRYEQYF.